This T cell receptor beta chain was observed in a study of T cell responses to AZD1222 COVID-19 vaccine. As concerns this clone: Its target is not known.

Study results and limitations: Increased Spike-specific TCR breadth and depth were observed after two AZD1222 doses.

Germline lookup yields CDR1 LNHNV and CDR2 YYDKDF (reference sequence). The CDR3 extends over 17 amino acids. V was shortened by 3 bases and J by 4 bases, with 19 bases between the two germline ends. Sequenced by immunoSEQ multiplex PCR; TCRdb stores in-frame clones only, minus some. The repertoire holds 110,000 to 150,000 clones, with 88% as singletons. The specimen was peripheral blood, collected 28 days after the second AZD1222 dose. The chain couples TRBV15 to TRBJ2-1; possible D gene TRBD1, 6 bases. This receptor was identified in an adult who received the AZD1222 COVID-19 vaccine. The CDR3 nucleotides are TGTGCCACCAGCAGCCAGAGAGGGCCAGGGGCATACAATGAGCAGTTCTTC. Encoded protein: CATSSQRGPGAYNEQFF.